These T cell receptor beta chains were read from a single sample in a study of T cells in Graves' hyperthyroidism and ophthalmopathy. Using its own MiXCR run on the multiplex PCR reads, TCRdb lists one record per CDR3 protein. Here the sample spans over 300,000 distinct CDR3 sequences, about 14% being singletons. Sequencing input: blood. The receptors originated from a woman in her sixties with Graves' hyperthyroidism. The CDR3 runs from the conserved cysteine through the conserved F or W. Each record gives: V gene, D gene, clone size, J gene, CDR3 protein, CDR3 DNA. D genes are given only for firm matches. Only part of the rows carry a size: once, few, many, or a class if the clone is expanded.

TRBV10-3	TRBD1	NA	TRBJ1-5	CAISESSLRGQDNQPQHF	TGTGCCATCAGTGAGTCGTCACTTAGGGGACAGGACAATCAGCCCCAGCATTTT
TRBV20-1	NA	few	TRBJ1-4	CSARERQFNEKPFF	TGCAGTGCTAGAGAGAGGCAGTTTAATGAAAAACCGTTTTTT
TRBV29-1	NA	NA	TRBJ2-3	CSPLPEVGSTDTQYF	TGCAGCCCCCTGCCCGAGGTGGGTAGCACAGATACGCAGTATTTT
TRBV5-1	NA	many	TRBJ1-1	CASSPQGPLQNTEAFF	TGCGCCAGCAGCCCCCAGGGTCCTCTCCAGAACACTGAAGCTTTCTTT
TRBV5-1	NA	NA	TRBJ2-1	CASSLGRDFSYNEQFF	TGCGCCAGCAGCTTGGGTAGGGACTTCTCCTACAATGAGCAGTTCTTC
TRBV5-1	NA	many	TRBJ2-1	CASSFSGDSYNEQFF	TGCGCCAGCAGCTTTAGCGGAGACTCCTACAATGAGCAGTTCTTC
TRBV10-3	TRBD2	NA	TRBJ2-2	CAIKGGTSGSIDTGELFF	TGTGCCATCAAGGGAGGGACTAGCGGGAGTATCGACACCGGGGAGCTGTTTTTT
TRBV19	NA	NA	TRBJ1-2	CASNGSPFYGYTF	TGTGCCAGTAACGGTAGTCCTTTCTATGGCTACACCTTC
TRBV15	TRBD2	few	TRBJ2-5	CATSTSGRYEETQYF	TGTGCCACCAGCACTAGCGGGAGATATGAAGAGACCCAGTACTTC
TRBV5-4	NA	NA	TRBJ1-2	CASSFDPSSGYTF	TGTGCCAGCAGCTTTGATCCGAGCTCTGGCTACACCTTC
TRBV11-2	NA	many	TRBJ2-5	CASRPGHSGQRETQYF	TGTGCCAGCAGACCAGGACATAGCGGACAAAGGGAGACCCAGTACTTC
TRBV6-2/TRBV6-3	NA	NA	TRBJ1-5	CASSSGGQTNQPQHF	TGTGCCAGCAGTTCGGGAGGACAGACTAATCAGCCCCAGCATTTT
TRBV20-1	NA	NA	TRBJ1-4	CSARETSEKLFF	TGCAGTGCTAGAGAAACCAGTGAAAAACTGTTTTTT
TRBV2	NA	many	TRBJ2-2	CASSEDRANTGELFF	TGTGCCAGCAGTGAAGACAGGGCGAACACCGGGGAGCTGTTTTTT
TRBV5-1	NA	many	TRBJ1-4	CASSLGIQSAKLFF	TGCGCCAGCAGCTTGGGAATTCAGTCGGCAAAACTGTTTTTT
TRBV7-9	NA	NA	TRBJ1-1	CASSFGRGTAEAFF	TGTGCCAGCAGCTTCGGGAGGGGAACGGCTGAAGCTTTCTTT
TRBV30	NA	NA	TRBJ1-6	CAWSVNPFGSPLHF	TGTGCCTGGAGTGTGAACCCTTTTGGGTCACCCCTCCACTTT
TRBV4-1	TRBD2	NA	TRBJ2-1	CASSHPRTSLINEQFF	TGCGCCAGCAGCCATCCTAGGACTAGCCTAATTAATGAGCAGTTCTTC
TRBV18	TRBD1	many	TRBJ1-1	CASSLSSPGQGTEAFF	TGTGCCAGCTCACTTAGCTCTCCGGGACAGGGGACTGAAGCTTTCTTT
TRBV12-3/TRBV12-4	NA	many	TRBJ2-1	CASSSTPWASEGSYEQFF	TGTGCCAGCAGTTCGACGCCTTGGGCTAGCGAGGGGAGCTATGAGCAGTTCTTC
TRBV4-2	TRBD1	NA	TRBJ1-5	CASSQDGQGNQPQHF	TGTGCCAGCAGCCAAGATGGACAGGGGAATCAGCCCCAGCATTTT
TRBV6-5	NA	NA	TRBJ1-5	CASSYPGTEIPSNQPQHF	TGTGCCAGCAGTTACCCAGGGACTGAGATCCCAAGCAATCAGCCCCAGCATTTT
TRBV5-4	NA	many	TRBJ2-7	CASSLGEAYEQYF	TGTGCCAGCAGCTTGGGGGAGGCGTACGAGCAGTACTTC